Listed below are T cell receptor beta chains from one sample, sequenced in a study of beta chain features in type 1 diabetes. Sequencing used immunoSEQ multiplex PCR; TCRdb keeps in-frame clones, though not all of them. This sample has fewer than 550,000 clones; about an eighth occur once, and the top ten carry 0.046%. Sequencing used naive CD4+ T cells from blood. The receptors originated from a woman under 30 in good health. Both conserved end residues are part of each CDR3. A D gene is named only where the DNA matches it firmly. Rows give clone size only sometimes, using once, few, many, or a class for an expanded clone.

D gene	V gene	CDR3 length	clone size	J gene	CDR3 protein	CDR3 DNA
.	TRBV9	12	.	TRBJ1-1	CASSARNLEAFF	TGTGCCAGCAGCGCGCGGAATCTTGAAGCTTTCTTT
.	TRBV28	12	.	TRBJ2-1	CASSLTPEGQFF	TGTGCCAGCAGTTTGACTCCCGAGGGGCAGTTCTTC
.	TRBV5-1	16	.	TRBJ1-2	CASSFMGQPFNYGYTF	TGCGCCAGCAGCTTCATGGGGCAGCCGTTCAACTATGGCTACACCTTC
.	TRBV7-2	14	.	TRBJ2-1	CASSFLGTYNEQFF	TGTGCCAGCAGCTTTCTCGGCACCTACAATGAGCAGTTCTTC
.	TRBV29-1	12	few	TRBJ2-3	CSVVLVTDTQYF	TGCAGCGTTGTCCTAGTAACAGATACGCAGTATTTT
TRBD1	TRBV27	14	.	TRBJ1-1	CASSRTGRGTEAFF	TGTGCCAGCAGCCGGACAGGGCGGGGCACTGAAGCTTTCTTT
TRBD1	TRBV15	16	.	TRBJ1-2	CATSGGGTATNYGYTF	TGTGCCACCAGTGGAGGTGGGACAGCTACTAACTATGGCTACACCTTC
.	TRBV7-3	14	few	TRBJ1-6	CASSLDYRNSPLHF	TGTGCCAGCAGCTTGGACTATAGAAATTCACCCCTCCACTTT
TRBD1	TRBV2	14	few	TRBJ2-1	CATQGASSYNEQFF	TGTGCCACACAGGGGGCTAGCTCCTACAATGAGCAGTTCTTC
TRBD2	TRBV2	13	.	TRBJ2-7	CASSQLASYEQYF	TGTGCCAGCAGTCAACTAGCGAGCTACGAGCAGTACTTC
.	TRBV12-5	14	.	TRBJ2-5	CASGEQGLVETQYF	TGTGCTAGTGGTGAACAGGGACTGGTCGAGACCCAGTACTTC
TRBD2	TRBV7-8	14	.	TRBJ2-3	CASSFLRGRDTQYF	TGTGCCAGCAGCTTTTTGCGGGGGAGAGATACGCAGTATTTT
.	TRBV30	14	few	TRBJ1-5	CAWSSGNSNQPQHF	TGTGCCTGGAGTTCGGGGAATAGCAATCAGCCCCAGCATTTT
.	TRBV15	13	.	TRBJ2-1	CATSRVWRGEQFF	TGTGCCACCAGCAGAGTTTGGCGAGGTGAGCAGTTCTTC
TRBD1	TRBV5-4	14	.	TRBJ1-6	CASSLRDRSSPLHF	TGTGCCAGCAGCTTGCGGGACAGATCTTCACCCCTCCACTTT
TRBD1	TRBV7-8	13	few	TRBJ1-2	CASRPGGASGYTF	TGTGCCAGCAGACCAGGGGGGGCCTCTGGCTACACCTTC
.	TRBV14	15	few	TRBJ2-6	CASSLRDSGANVLTF	TGTGCCAGCAGCCTCCGGGACTCTGGGGCCAACGTCCTGACTTTC
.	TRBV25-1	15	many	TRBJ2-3	CASSEFAGGTDTQYF	TGTGCCAGCAGTGAATTCGCAGGAGGGACAGATACGCAGTATTTT
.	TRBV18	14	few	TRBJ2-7	CASSPTDRDYEQYF	TGTGCCAGCTCACCAACCGACAGAGATTACGAGCAGTACTTC
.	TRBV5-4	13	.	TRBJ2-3	CASSFRSTDTQYF	TGTGCCAGCAGCTTTAGGAGCACAGATACGCAGTATTTT
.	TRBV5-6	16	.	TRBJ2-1	CASSAFGLGRHNEQFF	TGTGCCAGCAGCGCCTTCGGGCTGGGAAGACACAATGAGCAGTTCTTC
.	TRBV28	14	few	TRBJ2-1	CASSLPGRVDEQFF	TGTGCCAGCAGTTTACCGGGCCGCGTGGATGAGCAGTTCTTC
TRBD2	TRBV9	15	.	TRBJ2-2	CASSPSGGYTGELFF	TGTGCCAGCAGCCCCAGCGGGGGATACACCGGGGAGCTGTTTTTT
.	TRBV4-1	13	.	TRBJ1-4	CASSQTRGEKLFF	TGCGCCAGCAGCCAAACGCGAGGCGAAAAACTGTTTTTT
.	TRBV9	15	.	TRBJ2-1	CASSEFSDSYNEQFF	TGTGCCAGCAGCGAGTTTTCCGACTCCTACAATGAGCAGTTCTTC
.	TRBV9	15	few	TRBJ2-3	CASSGQAGGTDTQYF	TGTGCCAGCAGCGGCCAAGCGGGTGGCACAGATACGCAGTATTTT
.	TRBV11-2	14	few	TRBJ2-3	CASSHPPGADTQYF	TGTGCCAGCAGCCACCCTCCCGGGGCAGATACGCAGTATTTT
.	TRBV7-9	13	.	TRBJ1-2	CASTNLGLYGYTF	TGTGCCAGCACGAACTTGGGGCTATACGGCTACACCTTC
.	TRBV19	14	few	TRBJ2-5	CASSSGRGQETQYF	TGTGCCAGTAGTAGTGGACGGGGCCAAGAGACCCAGTACTTC
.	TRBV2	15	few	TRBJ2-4	CASRGQSLAKNIQYF	TGTGCCAGCAGAGGACAGAGTCTAGCCAAAAACATTCAGTACTTC
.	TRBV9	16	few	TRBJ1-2	CASSSSGQPSNYGYTF	TGTGCCAGCAGCTCAAGTGGACAGCCCTCTAACTATGGCTACACCTTC
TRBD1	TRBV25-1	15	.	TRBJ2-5	CASSETGTGKETQYF	TGTGCCAGCAGTGAAACCGGGACAGGGAAAGAGACCCAGTACTTC
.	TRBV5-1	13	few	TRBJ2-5	CASSLLVWETQYF	TGCGCCAGCAGCTTGTTAGTGTGGGAGACCCAGTACTTC
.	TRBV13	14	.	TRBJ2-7	CASSLDRLSSGQYF	TGTGCCAGCAGCCTCGACAGGCTCTCCTCTGGACAGTACTTC
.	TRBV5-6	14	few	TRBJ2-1	CASSSWWGDNEQFF	TGTGCCAGCAGCTCTTGGTGGGGAGACAATGAGCAGTTCTTC
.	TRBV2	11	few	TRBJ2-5	CASSEKETQYF	TGTGCCAGCAGTGAGAAGGAGACCCAGTACTTC
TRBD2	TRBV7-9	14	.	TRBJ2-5	CASSTRRGRETQYF	TGTGCCAGCAGCACAAGGCGGGGGAGAGAGACCCAGTACTTC
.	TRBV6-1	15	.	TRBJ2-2	CASRPRDRYTGELFF	TGTGCCAGCAGACCCCGGGACCGATACACCGGGGAGCTGTTTTTT
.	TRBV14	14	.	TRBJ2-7	CASSQGPRDNEQYF	TGTGCCAGCAGCCAAGGACCCCGGGACAACGAGCAGTACTTC
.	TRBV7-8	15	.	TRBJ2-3	CASRGVRSSTDTQYF	TGTGCCAGCAGGGGGGTGCGCTCTAGCACAGATACGCAGTATTTT
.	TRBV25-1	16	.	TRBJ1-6	CASSDARAGANSPLHF	TGTGCCAGCAGTGATGCCAGGGCGGGGGCCAATTCACCCCTCCACTTT
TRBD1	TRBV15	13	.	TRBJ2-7	CATKGTGRSEQYF	TGTGCCACCAAAGGGACAGGGCGTAGCGAGCAGTACTTC
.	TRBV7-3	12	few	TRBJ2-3	CASSPDGRTQYF	TGTGCCAGCAGCCCTGACGGGCGCACGCAGTATTTT
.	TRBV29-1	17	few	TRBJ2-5	CSYYRVGSISYQETQYF	TGCAGCTACTACAGGGTGGGGTCTATCTCGTACCAAGAGACCCAGTACTTC
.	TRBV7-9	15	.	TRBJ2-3	CASSLVRGYTDTQYF	TGTGCCAGCAGCTTAGTCAGGGGCTATACGGATACGCAGTATTTT
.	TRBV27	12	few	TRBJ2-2	CASSFLGGELFF	TGTGCCAGCAGTTTCCTGGGCGGGGAGCTGTTTTTT
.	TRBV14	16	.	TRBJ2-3	CASSPRFIANTDTQYF	TGTGCCAGCAGCCCCCGTTTCATAGCGAACACAGATACGCAGTATTTT
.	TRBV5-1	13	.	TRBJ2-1	CASSLPGGNEQFF	TGCGCCAGCAGCTTGCCAGGGGGGAATGAGCAGTTCTTC
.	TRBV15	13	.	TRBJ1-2	CATSSLSIYGYTF	TGTGCCACCAGCTCGTTGAGTATCTATGGCTACACCTTC
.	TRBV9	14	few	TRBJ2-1	CASSVGGTDNEQFF	TGTGCCAGCAGCGTGGGAGGGACAGACAATGAGCAGTTCTTC
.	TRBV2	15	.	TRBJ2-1	CASGQQGSSYNEQFF	TGTGCCAGCGGTCAGCAGGGGAGCTCCTACAATGAGCAGTTCTTC
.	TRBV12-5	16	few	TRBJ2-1	CASGLGRTHSYNEQFF	TGTGCTAGTGGTCTTGGTCGGACTCACTCCTACAATGAGCAGTTCTTC